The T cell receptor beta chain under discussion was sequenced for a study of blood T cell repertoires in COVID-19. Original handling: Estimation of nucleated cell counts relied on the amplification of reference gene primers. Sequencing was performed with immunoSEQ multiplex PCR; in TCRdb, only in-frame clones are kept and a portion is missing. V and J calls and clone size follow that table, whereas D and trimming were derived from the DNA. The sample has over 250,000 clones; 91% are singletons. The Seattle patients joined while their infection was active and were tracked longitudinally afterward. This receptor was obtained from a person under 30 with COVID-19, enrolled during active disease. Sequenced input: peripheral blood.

The CDR3 nucleotides are TGTGCCAGCGACCCTGGGCTAGCGTCCACAGATACGCAGTATTTT. This codes for CASDPGLASTDTQYF. The chain recombines TRBV9 with TRBJ2-3; a possible D gene is TRBD2 (6 bases). This CDR3 has 15 amino acids. Trimming removed 7 bases from V and 2 bases from J, with 17 bases in between. Germline V gene sequence: CDR1 SGDLS, CDR2 YYNGEE.